This T cell receptor (beta chain) was recovered during a study of shared clonotypes between healthy human individuals. This CDR3 has 15 residues. The germline V gene has CDR1 SQVTM and CDR2 ANQGSEA. The V and J ends lost 3 bases and 2 bases respectively, with 14 bases between them. Sequenced by immunoSEQ multiplex PCR; TCRdb stores in-frame clones only, minus some. The table includes about 600,000 clones, about 96% detected once. The sequenced material came from naive CD4+ T cells sorted from blood. Subset here: CD45RA+ positively selected. This TCR came from a woman in her twenties or thirties in good health. This rearrangement joins TRBV29-1 to TRBJ2-1, with D perhaps matching TRBD1 (6 bases). CDR3 in DNA: TGCAGCGTTGACAGGGGAATTGAGGCCTACAATGAGCAGTTCTTC. As protein: CSVDRGIEAYNEQFF.